Given below is one T cell receptor beta chain in context. Its antigen is unidentified. This sample was included in a study of cytomegalovirus exposure and HLA in healthy donors. Broader study findings: Donors belonging to an Asian-associated ancestry cluster reportedly showed fewer N-insertions in productive TCRs than the 666-donor mean, according to what a later analysis found. A later analysis, which compared TCR beta chains of equal frequency, found the HLA-associated ones more clonally expanded.

The PCR made use of 60 Vbeta and 13 Jbeta primers. Repertoires were generated with immunoSEQ multiplex PCR, while TCRdb's copy carries only in-frame clones and drops some. The sample includes roughly 150,000 clones, about 75% of them seen just once. Despite likely unrecorded immune exposures, the donors were nominally healthy at the time of sampling. The CDR3 sequence is 16 residues long. Germline V gene data show CDR1 as MDHEN and CDR2 as SYDVKM. V lost 1 base to trimming and J lost 4 bases; unmatched junction nucleotides: 6. Specimen: PBMCs. The receptor was derived from a man between 18 and 29 years old in good health and CMV-seropositive. V is TRBV28 and J is TRBJ2-1; 8 nucleotides align to TRBD1. The DNA of the CDR3 is TGTGCCAGCAGTTTATTCAAGGACAGGGATTACAATGAGCAGTTCTTC. Translating it yields CASSLFKDRDYNEQFF.